The 13 T cell receptor beta chains below all came from one sample that was sequenced in a study of beta chain features in type 1 diabetes. The investigators reverse transcribed all of the isolated RNA, so they sequenced expressed TCRB transcripts. Clones were sequenced by immunoSEQ multiplex PCR, and TCRdb holds only the in-frame ones, with some missing. The sample has 630,000 or so clones; over 11% are singletons. Overall study results and limits: There was a moderate but significant shortening of TCRB CDR3s in all four CD4+ subsets of Type 1 diabetes patients.

These receptors have no identified antigens. Sequenced: naive CD4+ T cells from blood. The receptors shown here come from a man between 18 and 29 years old with type 1 diabetes.

The chain employs TRBV30 and TRBJ2-6, with a possible D match to TRBD1 (5 bases). The CDR3 consists of 14 residues. The germline V gene has CDR1 GTSNPN and CDR2 SVGIG (reference sequence). Deletions cut 3 bases from V and 0 bases from J, with 6 bases between. CDR3 loop: CAWRQGSGANVLTF. The CDR3, as DNA: TGTGCCTGGAGGCAGGGCTCTGGGGCCAACGTCCTGACTTTC.

This clone has only a few counts. The junction does not match germline at one end; this may be a read error. V and J are TRBV30 and TRBJ1-2; D remains unclear. This CDR3 is 9 amino acids long. Germline assignment: CDR1 GTSNPN and CDR2 SVGIG (reference sequence). The CDR3 region has the DNA TGTGCCTGGAGCCCGACGGGTCCCTTC. It specifies CAWSPTGPF. Based on the CDR3 plus reference TRBV30 and TRBJ1-2, the full variable domain is SQTIHQWPATLVQPVGSPLSLECTVEGTSNPNLYWYRQAAGRGLQLLFYSVGIGQISSEVPQNLSASRPQDRQFILSSKKLLLSDSGFYLCAWSPTGPFGSGTRLTVV.

There are a few counts of this clone. The chain couples TRBV7-3 to TRBJ2-5; TRBD1 might be the D (6 bases). The germline V gene has CDR1 SGHTA and CDR2 FQGTGA. The ends were cut back, 5 bases at V and 5 bases at J, with 12 bases in the middle. The CDR3 is 13 amino acids. CDR3 protein: CASSRTGMETQYF. The CDR3 coding sequence is TGTGCCAGCAGCCGAACAGGGATGGAGACCCAGTACTTC.

This clone has only a few counts. Other nucleotide sequences from this sample produce the same CDR3. The chain uses TRBV4-1 and TRBJ2-5, with no clear D. CDR3 length: 13 amino acids. V lost 0 bases, J lost 2 bases, and 4 bases lay in between. Germline CDR1 MGHRA, CDR2 YSYEKL. The CDR3 loop is CASSQEGQETQYF. As DNA, the CDR3 is TGCGCCAGCAGCCAAGAGGGGCAAGAGACCCAGTACTTC.

The chain couples TRBV28 to TRBJ2-5; 7 bases fit TRBD2. Germline-derived CDR1 and CDR2 are MDHEN and SYDVKM. This CDR3 region has 16 residues. The ends lost 4 bases at V and 3 bases at J; junction bases unmatched: 11. The CDR3 loop is CASSSFGTTIKETQYF. The DNA for the CDR3 is TGTGCCAGCAGTTCCTTCGGGACTACCATAAAAGAGACCCAGTACTTC.

About this clone itself: No DNA is shown, since the ends of the CDR3 on it are uncertain; the CDR3 is the one TCRdb lists. V and J are TRBV28 and TRBJ2-7. The CDR3 is 14 residues long, counting both termini. Germline assignment: CDR1 MDHEN and CDR2 SYDVKM. The CDR3 spells CASSPSGQAYEQYF.

Only a few counts were recorded for this clone. The chain employs TRBV7-2 and TRBJ2-1; D remains ambiguous. V shed 1 base and J shed 10 bases, with 8 bases lying between them. This CDR3 is built from 12 residues. The germline CDR1 and CDR2 sequences are SGHTA and FQGNSA. The CDR3 spells CASSLVMPEQFF. The CDR3 region has the DNA TGTGCCAGCAGCTTAGTTATGCCCGAGCAGTTCTTC.

The J gene is TRBJ1-2, the V gene TRBV12-2; the table assigns TRBD1, which was not confirmed against the DNA. TRBV12-2 is classified as a pseudogene. The CDR3 runs 13 residues. The CDR3 protein is CAFLQGGNYGYTF. The CDR3 region has the DNA TGTGCATTTCTTCAGGGGGGAAACTATGGCTACACCTTC.

This chain links TRBV2 with TRBJ2-2; D gene unclear. Germline assignment: CDR1 SNHLY and CDR2 FYNNEI. The CDR3 extends over 11 amino acids. Trimming left V 7 bases short and J 7 bases short, with 7 bases between. The CDR3 region has the DNA TGTGCCAGCAAACGCGGCGGGGAGCTGTTTTTT. Residues: CASKRGGELFF. Based on the CDR3 plus reference TRBV2 and TRBJ2-2, the full variable domain is EPEVTQTPSHQVTQMGQEVILRCVPISNHLYFYWYRQILGQKVEFLVSFYNNEISEKSEIFDDQFSVERPDGSNFTLKIRSTKLEDSAMYFCASKRGGELFFGEGSRLTVL.

The J gene is TRBJ2-1, the V gene TRBV7-9, with 7 bases identical to TRBD2. This CDR3 has 15 amino acids. Germline-derived CDR1 and CDR2 are SEHNR and FQNEAQ (reference sequence). The ends lost 8 bases at V and 8 bases at J; junction bases unmatched: 15. CDR3 in amino acids: CASVRARAGQDEQFF. The CDR3 DNA reads TGTGCCAGCGTCAGGGCACGAGCGGGGCAGGATGAGCAGTTCTTC.

V and J are TRBV18 and TRBJ1-1, with 7 bases that match TRBD1. J was trimmed by 4 bases and V by 4 bases; bases with no gene match: 6. CDR3 length: 14 residues. The germline V gene has CDR1 KGHSH and CDR2 LQKENI. In DNA, the CDR3 is TGTGCCAGCTCACAGGACAGGTTTGCCACTGAAGCTTTCTTT. It specifies CASSQDRFATEAFF.

The V gene is TRBV29-1, the J gene TRBJ2-7, with 7 bases that match TRBD1. The germline V gene encodes CDR1 SQVTM and CDR2 ANQGSEA. The length of the CDR3 is 12 residues. The V segment lost 6 bases and the J segment 6 bases; nucleotides outside the gene matches: 8. This CDR3 reads CSVTGTAIEQYF. Written as DNA, the CDR3 is TGCAGCGTGACAGGGACAGCTATCGAGCAGTACTTC.

The chain uses TRBV29-1 and TRBJ2-1; D unresolved. Germline CDR1 SQVTM, CDR2 ANQGSEA. Trimming cost V 6 bases and J 0 bases, with 12 bases left between them. The CDR3 sequence is 14 residues long. CDR3 protein: CSVNRFSSYNEQFF. The CDR3, as DNA: TGCAGCGTGAACCGTTTTAGCTCCTACAATGAGCAGTTCTTC.